This TCR beta chain derives from a study of CD8 T cells in Susac syndrome. Whole-study results and caveats: It was acknowledged by the study that relatively few individuals were included in its TCR sequencing and HLA analysis.

About this clonotype: Its cognate antigen is unknown.

The RNA, about 0.45 to 1 ug, was put through reverse transcription using random hexamers. TCRdb passed the immunoSEQ multiplex PCR reads through MiXCR, listing each CDR3 protein once. The repertoire has over 95,000 distinct CDR3 sequences, around 90% of them found once; the top ten carry more than 0.13%. CDR1 and CDR2 (germline): SGHVS, FQNEAQ. The CDR3 spans 16 residues. Trimming shortened V by 5 bases and J by 2 bases, and 17 bases separated the two germline ends. The sample comprised CD4+ T cells from PBMCs. The gene calls are TRBV7-8 and TRBJ2-3, with D perhaps TRBD1 (7 bases). The sequence was collected from a human donor in good health. CDR3 region: CASSLPSGGLTDTQYF. For the CDR3, the DNA is TGTGCCAGCAGCCTTCCTTCAGGGGGACTCACAGATACGCAGTATTTT.